This T cell receptor (beta chain) was observed in a study of TIL therapy for anti-PD-1-resistant metastatic lung cancer. The overall study: Patients then received nivolumab; progressors got lymphodepletion, TIL and IL-2.

General study points: Patients were highly selected, enriched for treatment-naive, never-smoker and oncogene-addicted cases.

This clone has only a few counts. Antigen: not known. This was the immunoSEQ v3 assay. The assay was immunoSEQ multiplex PCR, and TCRdb's table has in-frame clones only and misses some. The sample carries more than 35,000 clones, 73% recorded once. V was trimmed by 5 bases and J by 8 bases, leaving 25 bases between them. This CDR3 comprises 16 residues. Germline V gene sequence: CDR1 SGDLS, CDR2 YYNGEE. Time point: pre-treatment sample, taken before nivolumab and TIL therapy. Enrollment ran from late 2017 to early 2020. This receptor was identified in a person aged 25 to 80 with non-small cell lung cancer. The chain links TRBV9 to TRBJ1-1; maybe TRBD1 (5 bases). Sample: blood, taken at baseline. The CDR3 spells CASSARPSTAISEAFF. In DNA, the CDR3 is TGTGCCAGCAGTGCCCGGCCCTCGACAGCGATTTCAGAAGCTTTCTTT.